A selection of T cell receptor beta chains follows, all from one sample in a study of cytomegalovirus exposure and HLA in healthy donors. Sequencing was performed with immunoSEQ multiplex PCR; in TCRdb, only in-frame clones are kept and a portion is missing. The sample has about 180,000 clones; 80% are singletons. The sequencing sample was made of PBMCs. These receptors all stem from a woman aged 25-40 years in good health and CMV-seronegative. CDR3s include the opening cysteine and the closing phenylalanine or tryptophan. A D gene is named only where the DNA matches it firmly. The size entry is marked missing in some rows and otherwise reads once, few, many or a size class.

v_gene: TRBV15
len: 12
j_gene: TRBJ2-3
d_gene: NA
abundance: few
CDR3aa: CATMADTDTQYF
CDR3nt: TGTGCCACCATGGCGGACACAGATACGCAGTATTTT

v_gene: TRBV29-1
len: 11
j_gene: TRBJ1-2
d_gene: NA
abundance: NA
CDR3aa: CSVSDSLSYTF
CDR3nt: TGCAGCGTTTCGGACAGCCTAAGCTACACCTTC

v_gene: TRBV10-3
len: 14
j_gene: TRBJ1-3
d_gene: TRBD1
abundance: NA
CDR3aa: CASLDRGHRNTIYF
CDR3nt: TGTGCCAGTCTTGACAGGGGGCATAGAAACACCATATATTTT

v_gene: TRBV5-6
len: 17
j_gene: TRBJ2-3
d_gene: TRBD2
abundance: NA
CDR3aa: CASSPMMRGIGTDTQYF
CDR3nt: TGTGCCAGCAGCCCCATGATGCGGGGGATAGGGACAGATACGCAGTATTTT

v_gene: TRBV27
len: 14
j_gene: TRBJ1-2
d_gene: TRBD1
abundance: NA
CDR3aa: CASSSGDRGNGYTF
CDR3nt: TGTGCCAGCAGTTCGGGCGACAGGGGCAATGGCTACACCTTC

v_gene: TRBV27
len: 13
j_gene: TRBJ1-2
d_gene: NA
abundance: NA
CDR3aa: CASSFHLGDGYTF
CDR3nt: TGTGCCAGCAGTTTTCATCTAGGGGATGGCTACACCTTC

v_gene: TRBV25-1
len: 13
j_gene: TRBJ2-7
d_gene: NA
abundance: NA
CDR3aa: CASSATGTHEQYF
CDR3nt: TGTGCCAGCAGTGCCACAGGGACCCACGAGCAGTACTTC

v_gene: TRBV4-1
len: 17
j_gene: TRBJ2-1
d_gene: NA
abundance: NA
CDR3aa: CASSQKSPKSSYNEQFF
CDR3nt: TGCGCCAGCAGCCAAAAGTCCCCAAAGAGCTCCTACAATGAGCAGTTCTTC

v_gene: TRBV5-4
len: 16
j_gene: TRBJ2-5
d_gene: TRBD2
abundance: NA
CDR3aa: CASSLAGAGGVETQYF
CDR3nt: TGTGCCAGCAGCTTGGCAGGAGCGGGGGGAGTCGAGACCCAGTACTTC

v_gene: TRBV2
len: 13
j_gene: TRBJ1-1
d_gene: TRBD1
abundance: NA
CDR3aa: CASSRQGVDEAFF
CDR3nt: TGTGCCAGCTCGAGACAGGGGGTTGATGAAGCTTTCTTT

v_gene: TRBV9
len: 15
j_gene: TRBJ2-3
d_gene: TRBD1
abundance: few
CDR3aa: CASSVEGALSDTQYF
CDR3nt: TGTGCCAGCAGCGTAGAGGGGGCTCTATCGGATACGCAGTATTTT

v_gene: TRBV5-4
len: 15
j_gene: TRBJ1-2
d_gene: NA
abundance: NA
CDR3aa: CASSLEVGQPIHYTF
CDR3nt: TGTGCCAGCAGCTTGGAGGTGGGGCAGCCTATTCATTACACCTTC

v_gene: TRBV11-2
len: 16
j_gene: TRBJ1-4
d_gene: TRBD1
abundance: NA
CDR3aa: CASSSVSTGGNEKLFF
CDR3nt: TGTGCCAGCAGCTCCGTATCAACAGGGGGTAATGAAAAACTGTTTTTT

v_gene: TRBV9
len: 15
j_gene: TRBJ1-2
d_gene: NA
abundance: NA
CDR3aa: CASSVAEGRGYGYTF
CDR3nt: TGTGCCAGCAGCGTAGCTGAGGGCAGGGGATATGGCTACACCTTC

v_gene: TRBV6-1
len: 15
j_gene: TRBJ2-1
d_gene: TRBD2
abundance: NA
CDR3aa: CASSEVSGAYNEQFF
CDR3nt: TGTGCCAGCAGTGAAGTGAGCGGGGCCTACAATGAGCAGTTCTTC

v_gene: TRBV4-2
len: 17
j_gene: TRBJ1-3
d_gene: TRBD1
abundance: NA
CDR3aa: CASSPRGQGFSGNTIYF
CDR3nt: TGTGCCAGCAGCCCCCGAGGACAGGGGTTCTCTGGAAACACCATATATTTT

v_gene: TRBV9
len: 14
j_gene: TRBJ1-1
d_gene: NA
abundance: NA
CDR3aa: CASTPQGLNTEAFF
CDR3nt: TGTGCCAGCACCCCTCAGGGCTTGAACACTGAAGCTTTCTTT

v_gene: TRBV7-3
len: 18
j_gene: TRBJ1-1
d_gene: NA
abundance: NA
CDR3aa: CASSLRSPAWGRITEAFF
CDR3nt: TGTGCCAGCAGCTTAAGGTCCCCGGCGTGGGGGCGCATCACTGAAGCTTTCTTT

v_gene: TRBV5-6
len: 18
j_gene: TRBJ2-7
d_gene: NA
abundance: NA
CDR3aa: CASSLDSWGWTENYEQYF
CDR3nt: TGTGCCAGCAGCTTGGACTCATGGGGTTGGACAGAGAACTACGAGCAGTACTTC

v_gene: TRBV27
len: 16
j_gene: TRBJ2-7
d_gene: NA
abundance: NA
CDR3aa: CASLPLVTGESYEQYF
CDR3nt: TGTGCCAGCCTTCCCCTGGTGACGGGAGAGTCCTACGAGCAGTACTTC

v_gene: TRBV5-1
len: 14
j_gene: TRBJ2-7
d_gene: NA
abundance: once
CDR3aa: CASSLVPGRYEQYF
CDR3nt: TGCGCCAGCAGCTTGGTTCCAGGGAGGTACGAGCAGTACTTC

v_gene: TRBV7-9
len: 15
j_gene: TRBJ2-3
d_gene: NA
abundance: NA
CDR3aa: CASSLETGWADTQYF
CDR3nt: TGTGCCAGCAGCTTAGAAACAGGGTGGGCAGATACGCAGTATTTT

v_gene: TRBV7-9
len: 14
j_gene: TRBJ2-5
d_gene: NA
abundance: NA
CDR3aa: CASSPTGNQETQYF
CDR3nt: TGTGCCAGCAGCCCGACAGGCAATCAAGAGACCCAGTACTTC

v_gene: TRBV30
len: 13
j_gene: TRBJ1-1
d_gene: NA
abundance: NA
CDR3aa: CAWSVSGDTEAFF
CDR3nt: TGTGCCTGGAGTGTATCAGGGGACACTGAAGCTTTCTTT

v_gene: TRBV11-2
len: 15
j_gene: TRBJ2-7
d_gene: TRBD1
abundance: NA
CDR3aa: CASRSTGGDSYEQYF
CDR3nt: TGTGCCAGCAGATCGACAGGGGGAGACTCCTACGAGCAGTACTTC

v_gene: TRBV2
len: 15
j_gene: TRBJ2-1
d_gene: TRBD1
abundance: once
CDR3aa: CASSLQGAAYNEQFF
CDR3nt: TGTGCCAGCAGTCTTCAGGGGGCGGCCTACAATGAGCAGTTCTTC

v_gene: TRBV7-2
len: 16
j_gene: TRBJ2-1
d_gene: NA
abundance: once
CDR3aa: CASSPISPGSYNEQFF
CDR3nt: TGTGCCAGCAGCCCTATTAGCCCCGGCTCCTACAATGAGCAGTTCTTC

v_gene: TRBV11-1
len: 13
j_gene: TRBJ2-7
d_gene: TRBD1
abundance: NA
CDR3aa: CASRGQGPYEQYF
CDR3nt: TGTGCCAGCAGGGGACAGGGCCCATACGAGCAGTACTTC

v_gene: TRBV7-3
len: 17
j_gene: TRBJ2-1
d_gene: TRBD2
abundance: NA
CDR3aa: CASSPSTSGASYNEQFF
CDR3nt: TGTGCCAGCAGCCCCTCGACTAGCGGGGCATCCTACAATGAGCAGTTCTTC

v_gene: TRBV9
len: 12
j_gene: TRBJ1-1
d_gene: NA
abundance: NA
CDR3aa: CASSVAGGEAFF
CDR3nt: TGTGCCAGCAGCGTAGCGGGAGGTGAAGCTTTCTTT

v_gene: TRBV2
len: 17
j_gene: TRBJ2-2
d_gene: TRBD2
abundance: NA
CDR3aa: CASKKLAGLMNTGELFF
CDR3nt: TGTGCCAGCAAAAAACTAGCGGGGCTCATGAACACCGGGGAGCTGTTTTTT

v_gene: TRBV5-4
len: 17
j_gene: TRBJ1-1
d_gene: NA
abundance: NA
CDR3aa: CASSSVPTRGGNTEAFF
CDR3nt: TGTGCCAGCAGCTCGGTCCCAACTCGGGGAGGGAACACTGAAGCTTTCTTT

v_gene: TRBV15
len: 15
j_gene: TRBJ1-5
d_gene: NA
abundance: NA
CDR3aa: CATSRERQGSQPQHF
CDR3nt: TGTGCCACCAGCAGAGAGAGGCAGGGGAGTCAGCCCCAGCATTTT

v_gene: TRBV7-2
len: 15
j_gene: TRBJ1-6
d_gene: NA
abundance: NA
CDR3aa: CASSLEAGKNSPLHF
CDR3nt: TGTGCCAGCAGCTTAGAGGCAGGGAAGAATTCACCCCTCCACTTT

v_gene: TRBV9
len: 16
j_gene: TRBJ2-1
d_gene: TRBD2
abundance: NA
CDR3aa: CASSTRLAGPRDEQFF
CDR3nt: TGTGCCAGCAGCACGCGACTAGCGGGACCCCGGGATGAGCAGTTCTTC

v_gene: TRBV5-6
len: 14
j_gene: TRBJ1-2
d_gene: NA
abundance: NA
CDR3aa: CASSPTGANYGYTF
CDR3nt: TGTGCCAGCAGCCCTACGGGAGCTAACTATGGCTACACCTTC

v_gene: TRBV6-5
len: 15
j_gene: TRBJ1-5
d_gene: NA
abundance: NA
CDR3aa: CASNQRGSGNQPQHF
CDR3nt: TGTGCCAGCAACCAGCGGGGTTCAGGCAATCAGCCCCAGCATTTT

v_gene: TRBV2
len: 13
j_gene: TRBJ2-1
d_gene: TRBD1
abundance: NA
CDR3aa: CASRGQGASEQFF
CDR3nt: TGTGCCAGCAGGGGACAGGGGGCAAGTGAGCAGTTCTTC

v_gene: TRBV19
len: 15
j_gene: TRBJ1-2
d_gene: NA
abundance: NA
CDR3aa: CASSETGAYDYGYTF
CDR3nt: TGTGCCAGTAGTGAGACAGGCGCTTATGACTATGGCTACACCTTC